Following are 8 T cell receptor beta chains from one sample sequenced in a study of T cell responses to AZD1222 COVID-19 vaccine. Here immunoSEQ multiplex PCR was the method, and the copy in TCRdb shows in-frame clones only, minus some. The table shows approximately 110,000 clones, with roughly nine tenths occurring only once. The sample here was peripheral blood, taken on day 0 of AZD1222 vaccination. The receptor set was obtained from an adult in good health.

V gene TRBV21-1 combines with J gene TRBJ2-7; TRBD2, the table's D call, lacks a check against the DNA. TRBV21-1 is a pseudogene. The CDR3 runs to 9 residues. CDR3 loop: CASLYEQYF. In DNA form, the CDR3 reads TGTGCCAGCCTCTACGAGCAGTACTTC.

In nucleotides, the CDR3 is TGTGCCAGCAGCTTAGAAACAGGGCGATATGGCTACACCTTC. Its protein is CASSLETGRYGYTF. V gene TRBV7-2 combines with J gene TRBJ1-2, with D possibly being TRBD1 (6 bases). The length of the CDR3 is 14 residues. Trimming removed 1 base from V and 5 bases from J, with 11 bases in between. CDR1 SGHTA and CDR2 FQGNSA come from the germline V gene. The variable domain in full, with the rest retrieved from reference TRBV7-2 and TRBJ1-2, is GAGVSQSPSNKVTEKGKDVELRCDPISGHTALYWYRQSLGQGLEFLIYFQGNSAPDKSGLPSDRFSAERTGGSVSTLTIQRTQQEDSAVYLCASSLETGRYGYTFGSGTRLTVV.

The chain joins TRBV19 to TRBJ1-6, with unresolved D. The CDR3 contains 17 residues. Germline V lookup: CDR1 LNHDA, CDR2 SQIVND (reference sequence). V was cut by 8 bases and J by 4 bases, with 21 bases left in between. For the CDR3, the DNA is TGTGCCAGTGCCTCACGTCTGGGAGGGAGTTATAATTCACCCCTCCACTTT. Residues: CASASRLGGSYNSPLHF.

The chain employs TRBV6-2 or TRBV6-3 and TRBJ2-7; no firm D call. CDR1 and CDR2 (germline): MNHEY, SVGEGT. This CDR3 region has 13 residues. Trimming removed 6 bases at V and 5 bases at J, with 14 bases between. CDR3 loop: CASSQRRGNEQYF. The DNA of the CDR3 is TGTGCCAGCAGCCAACGGCGAGGAAACGAGCAGTACTTC.

This chain joins TRBV6-5 and TRBJ2-7, with a weak D call TRBD2 (5 bases). This CDR3 has 16 amino acids. With 2 bases removed from V and 6 bases from J, the gap between germline ends came to 20 bases. Germline V gene data show CDR1 as MNHEY and CDR2 as SVGAGI. CDR3 protein: CASSYSEGRASSEQYF. The DNA for the CDR3 is TGTGCCAGCAGTTACAGCGAGGGCAGAGCCAGCTCCGAGCAGTACTTC.

This clone was seen just once. The chain has TRBV7-3 and TRBJ2-1; TRBD2 matches at 9 bases. Germline values: CDR1 SGHTA, CDR2 FQGTGA. The CDR3 is made up of 16 amino acids. V trimming: 3 bases; J trimming: 6 bases; junction bases outside the gene matches: 9. The CDR3 reads CASSFDSGLATNEQFF. The CDR3 coding sequence is TGTGCCAGCAGCTTTGACTCGGGACTAGCAACCAATGAGCAGTTCTTC.

The chain couples TRBV29-1 to TRBJ2-1, with 7 bases matching TRBD2. Unmatched junction bases numbered 13, after V lost 7 bases and J lost 16 bases. Germline V gene sequence: CDR1 SQVTM, CDR2 ANQGSEA. The CDR3 is 11 residues long. Written as DNA, the CDR3 is TGCAGCGGTGGTAGGGAGGGGAGTAATTTCTTC. Its translation is CSGGREGSNFF.

This sequence joins TRBV19 and TRBJ1-1, with D tentatively TRBD1 (5 bases). CDR1 is LNHDA and CDR2 is SQIVND in the germline V gene (reference sequence). Between the trimmed V and J ends, which lost 1 base and 4 bases, there was a span of 13 bases. This CDR3 region has 15 residues. The CDR3 coding sequence is TGTGCCAGTAGTATAGTCAACGGCGGGGGCACTGAAGCTTTCTTT. Amino acid sequence: CASSIVNGGGTEAFF.